This paragraph covers one T cell receptor beta chain sequence. A clone one base away is much larger, so this may be a read error. The conserved phenylalanine or tryptophan normally closing the CDR3 is absent here, so this likely arose from a read error. These data originate in a study of T cells in Graves' hyperthyroidism and ophthalmopathy. Germline CDR1 and CDR2: SQVTM and ANQGSEA. The CDR3 extends over 10 amino acids. V lost 7 bases, J lost 8 bases, and 4 bases stayed unmatched. TCR beta CDR3 regions were amplified from RNA. During a first-round RT-PCR of the TCR CDR3, the HTBI primer set was used. TCRdb re-called the multiplex PCR reads with MiXCR, one entry per CDR3 protein. The sample carries about 840,000 distinct CDR3 sequences, 38% recorded once.

This receptor was identified in a young man with Graves' hyperthyroidism. Sequencing used blood. The chain employs TRBV29-1 and TRBJ1-1, with 7 bases matching TRBD1. The CDR3 loop reads CSGDSLEAFL. The CDR3 DNA reads TGCAGCGGGGACAGCCTAGAAGCTTTCCTT.